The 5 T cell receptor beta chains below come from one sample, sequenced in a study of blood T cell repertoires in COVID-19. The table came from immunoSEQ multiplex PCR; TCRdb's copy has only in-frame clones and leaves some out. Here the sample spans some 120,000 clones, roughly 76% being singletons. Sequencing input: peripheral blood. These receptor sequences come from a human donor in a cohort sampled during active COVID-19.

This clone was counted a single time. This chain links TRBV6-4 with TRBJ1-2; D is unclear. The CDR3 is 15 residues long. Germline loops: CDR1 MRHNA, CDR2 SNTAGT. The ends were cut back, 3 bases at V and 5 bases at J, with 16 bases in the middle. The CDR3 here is CASSEEGTPWYGYTF. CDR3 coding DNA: TGTGCCAGCAGTGAAGAGGGTACCCCTTGGTATGGCTACACCTTC.

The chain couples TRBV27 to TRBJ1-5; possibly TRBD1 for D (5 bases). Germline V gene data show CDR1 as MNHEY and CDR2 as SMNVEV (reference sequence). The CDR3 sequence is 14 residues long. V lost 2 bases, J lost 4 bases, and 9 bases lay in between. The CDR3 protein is CASSLIGGNQPQHF. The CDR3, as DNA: TGTGCCAGCAGTTTAATCGGGGGGAATCAGCCCCAGCATTTT.

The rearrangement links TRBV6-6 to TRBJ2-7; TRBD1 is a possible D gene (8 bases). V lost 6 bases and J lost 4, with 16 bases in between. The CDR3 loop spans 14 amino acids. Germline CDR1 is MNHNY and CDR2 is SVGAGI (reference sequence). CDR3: CASRGRDRRYEQYF. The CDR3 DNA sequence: TGTGCCAGCAGGGGGAGGGACAGGAGGTACGAGCAGTACTTC.

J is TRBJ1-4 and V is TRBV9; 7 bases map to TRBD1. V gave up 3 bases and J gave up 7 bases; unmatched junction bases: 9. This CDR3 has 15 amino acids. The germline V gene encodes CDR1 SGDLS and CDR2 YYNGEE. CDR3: CASSGRQGVGEKLFF. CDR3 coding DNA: TGTGCCAGCAGCGGCAGACAGGGTGTGGGTGAAAAACTGTTTTTT.

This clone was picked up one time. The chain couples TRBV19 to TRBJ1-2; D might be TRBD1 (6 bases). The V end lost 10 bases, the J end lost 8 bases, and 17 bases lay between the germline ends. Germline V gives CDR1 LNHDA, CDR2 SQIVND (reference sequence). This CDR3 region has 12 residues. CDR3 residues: CAIQGYGGGYTF. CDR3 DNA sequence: TGTGCCATCCAGGGGTACGGCGGAGGCTACACCTTC.